These 23 T cell receptor beta chains were all obtained from the same sample, sequenced in a study of yellow fever vaccine responses in identical twins (dated by TCRdb to the late 2010s). The library was prepared using RT-PCR. For sequencing, an Illumina HiSeq 2500 was employed. TCRdb itself trimmed the public reads at Q25 with fastp, ran MiXCR and retained productive beta chains. Every entry covers one CDR3 protein and lists the most common genes and DNA from its rows. This sample is represented by roughly 800 distinct CDR3 sequences; about 85% of them were singletons. The biggest ten clones account for 20% to 25% of the sample. This sample comprised T cells from blood (PBMCs), unsorted or a sorted subset (not recorded which), obtained before or after yellow fever vaccination (not recorded which). Receptors originate from a female donor who received the yellow fever vaccine.

The rearrangement joins TRBV30 to TRBJ1-2, with no clear D. CDR3 length equals 13 residues. Trimming removed 3 bases at V and 4 bases at J, with 12 bases between. Germline assignment: CDR1 GTSNPN and CDR2 SVGIG (reference sequence). The DNA of the CDR3 is TGTGCCTGGAGCCCCGCGCATGGCTATGGCTACACCTTC. This sequence encodes CAWSPAHGYGYTF.

The chain has TRBV11-2 and TRBJ2-7; D may be TRBD1 (5 bases). Germline V gene sequence: CDR1 SGHAT, CDR2 FQNNGV. Trimming removed 5 bases from V and 1 base from J, with 12 bases in between. This CDR3 region has 14 residues. CDR3 sequence (DNA): TGTGCCAGCAGCAGCCCAGGGCAATCCTACGAGCAGTACTTC. It translates to CASSSPGQSYEQYF. The full variable domain, completed using reference TRBV11-2 and TRBJ2-7, is EAGVAQSPRYKIIEKRQSVAFWCNPISGHATLYWYQQILGQGPKLLIQFQNNGVVDDSQLPKDRFSAERLKGVDSTLKIQPAKLEDSAVYLCASSSPGQSYEQYFGPGTRLTVT.

The rearrangement links TRBV20-1 to TRBJ2-7, with 7 bases aligning to TRBD1. Trimming removed 3 bases from V and 0 bases from J; junction bases left unmatched: 8. Germline-derived CDR1 and CDR2 are DFQATT and SNEGSKA (reference sequence). The CDR3 covers 15 residues. The CDR3 DNA follows: TGCAGTGCTAGGGGTGGGACAGCCTCCTCCTACGAGCAGTACTTC. Translating it yields CSARGGTASSYEQYF.

The gene calls are TRBV10-1 and TRBJ2-4; 11 positions match TRBD1. CDR1 is WNHNN and CDR2 is SYGVQD in the germline V gene (reference sequence). The V gene end was trimmed by 3 bases and the J gene end by 6 bases; junction bases not matched to a gene: 4. The CDR3 spans 15 residues. The CDR3 DNA follows: TGCGCCAGCAGTGATGGAGGGACAGGGGGAAACATTCAGTACTTC. It yields the protein CASSDGGTGGNIQYF.

This chain joins TRBV19 and TRBJ1-2; maybe TRBD1 (6 bases). Between the trimmed V and J ends, which lost 1 base and 2 bases, there was a span of 17 bases. In germline, CDR1 is LNHDA, CDR2 SQIVND (reference sequence). CDR3 length equals 17 residues. This CDR3 reads CASSIGHRARSNYGYTF. The CDR3 nucleotides read TGTGCCAGTAGTATAGGTCACAGGGCGAGATCGAACTATGGCTACACCTTC.

This clonotype occurred once. The chain's CDR3 is CAISEAGSWSYGYTF. The CDR3 DNA sequence: TGTGCCATCAGTGAGGCAGGGAGTTGGAGCTATGGCTACACCTTC. The chain employs TRBV10-3 and TRBJ1-2; TRBD1 might be the D (5 bases). Germline CDR1 reads ENHRY; CDR2 reads SYGVKD. The CDR3 covers 15 residues. V shed 2 bases and J shed 4 bases, with 14 bases lying between them.

The V call is TRBV6-5, the J call TRBJ1-1, with a possible D match to TRBD1 (5 bases). V gave up 0 bases and J gave up 5 bases, with 16 bases separating them. The CDR3 totals 16 residues. Germline CDR1 reads MNHEY; CDR2 reads SVGAGI. Here the CDR3 reads CASSYSNPGWHTEAFF. CDR3 DNA: TGTGCCAGCAGTTACTCGAACCCAGGGTGGCATACTGAAGCTTTCTTT.

As regards this clonotype: One end of the junction does not line up with germline, which may come from a read error. CDR3 protein: CASSLTSGRAGNEQFF. CDR3 nucleotides: TGTGCTAGCAGCCTGACTAGCGGGAGGGCCGGGAATGAGCAGTTCTTC. The rearrangement links TRBV7-6 to TRBJ2-1; 14 nucleotides line up with TRBD2. Germline-derived CDR1 and CDR2 are SGHVS and FNYEAQ. The CDR3 consists of 16 residues.

J is TRBJ2-7 and V is TRBV11-1; TRBD2 matches at 8 bases. Germline CDR1 and CDR2: SGHAT and FQDESV (reference sequence). This CDR3 spans 15 amino acids. J gave up 7 bases and V 5 bases, and 13 bases lay outside the gene matches. CDR3 in amino acids: CASSRGTGRVLEQYF. The CDR3 DNA sequence: TGTGCCAGCAGCCGGGGTACCGGGAGGGTATTGGAGCAGTACTTC. Looking up the rest from reference TRBV11-1 and TRBJ2-7 gives the full variable domain: EAEVAQSPRYKITEKSQAVAFWCDPISGHATLYWYRQILGQGPELLVQFQDESVVDDSQLPKDRFSAERLKGVDSTLKIQPAELGDSAMYLCASSRGTGRVLEQYFGPGTRLTVT.

The chain uses TRBV11-3 and TRBJ2-1; D remains unclear. This CDR3 contains 14 residues. V gave up 0 bases and J gave up 7 bases, with 10 bases separating them. The germline gives CDR1 SGHNT, CDR2 YENEEA. CDR3 nucleotides: TGTGCCAGCAGCTTAGATCCCACCGGGAATGAGCAGTTCTTC. It is translated as CASSLDPTGNEQFF.

The chain couples TRBV10-3 to TRBJ1-2, with 7 bases matching TRBD1. This CDR3 has 14 amino acids. With 2 bases clipped from V and 7 bases from J, the junction kept 7 bases outside the gene matches. Germline loops: CDR1 ENHRY, CDR2 SYGVKD. The CDR3 DNA is TGTGCCATCAGTGAGCGCCTAGACAGGGCTGGCTACACCTTC. Its protein product is CAISERLDRAGYTF.

The chain has TRBV11-1 and TRBJ2-7; no definite D call. The length of the CDR3 is 17 residues. Trimming cost V 2 bases and J 2 bases, with 19 bases left between them. Germline V lookup: CDR1 SGHAT, CDR2 FQDESV (reference sequence). The DNA for the CDR3 is TGTGCCAGCAGCTTAAGAGCCGAAGACGGTCTCCCCTACGAGCAGTACTTC. Its protein is CASSLRAEDGLPYEQYF.

The rearrangement joins TRBV15 to TRBJ1-4; 10 nucleotides agree with TRBD1. The germline gives CDR1 LNHNV, CDR2 YYDKDF (reference sequence). The CDR3 loop spans 18 amino acids. V was clipped by 5 bases and J by 3 bases; unmatched bases: 12. The CDR3 bases are TGTGCCACCAGCGGAAGACAGGGGGCTCTAAGCTCTAATGAAAAACTGTTTTTT. The encoded protein is CATSGRQGALSSNEKLFF. The complete variable domain, with remaining parts taken from reference TRBV15 and TRBJ1-4, reads DAMVIQNPRYQVTQFGKPVTLSCSQTLNHNVMYWYQQKSSQAPKLLFHYYDKDFNNEADTPDNFQSRRPNTSFCFLDIRSPGLGDTAMYLCATSGRQGALSSNEKLFFGSGTQLSVL.

The genes are TRBV30 and TRBJ1-1; TRBD1 is a possible D gene (6 bases). Germline V lookup: CDR1 GTSNPN, CDR2 SVGIG (reference sequence). V shed 1 base and J shed 0 bases, with 9 bases lying between them. The CDR3 consists of 14 residues. The CDR3 here is CAWSDRALNTEAFF. CDR3 nucleotides: TGTGCCTGGAGTGACAGGGCGTTGAACACTGAAGCTTTCTTT.

The rearrangement links TRBV23-1 to TRBJ1-1; D remains unclear. TRBV23-1 is marked as an open reading frame, function uncertain. V was clipped by 2 bases and J by 5 bases, with 9 bases between them. The length of the CDR3 is 13 residues. For the CDR3, the DNA is TGCGCCAGCAGTCAAGCGAGGCGGACTGAAGCTTTCTTT. Residues: CASSQARRTEAFF.

The chain employs TRBV13 and TRBJ2-2; no reliable D call. With 9 bases removed from V and 3 bases from J, the gap between germline ends came to 17 bases. The CDR3 contains 15 residues. Germline CDR1 PRHDT, CDR2 FYEKMQ (reference sequence). This chain's CDR3 is CASRVVERYTGELFF. The CDR3 DNA reads as TGTGCCAGTAGGGTAGTCGAGCGATACACCGGGGAGCTGTTTTTT.

This chain joins TRBV15 and TRBJ2-1, with 7 bases fitting TRBD2. This CDR3 is built from 13 residues. Germline V gene sequence: CDR1 LNHNV, CDR2 YYDKDF (reference sequence). The trim removed 2 bases at V and 9 bases at J, leaving 4 bases unmatched. The CDR3 loop is CATSRLSGIEQFF. CDR3 nucleotide sequence: TGTGCCACCAGCAGATTGAGCGGGATTGAGCAGTTCTTC.

The chain couples TRBV6-2 or TRBV6-3 to TRBJ2-3; D not certain. With 5 bases removed from V and 6 bases from J, the gap between germline ends came to 6 bases. Germline-derived CDR1 and CDR2 are MNHEY and SVGEGT. This CDR3 has 11 amino acids. The DNA of the CDR3 is TGTGCCAGCAGTCCTTTGGATACGCAGTATTTT. Translation: CASSPLDTQYF.

This clonotype appeared a single time. The chain is built from TRBV12-3 or TRBV12-4 and TRBJ2-2; 11 nucleotides agree with TRBD1. The CDR3 totals 15 residues. The V and J ends lost 5 bases and 6 bases, in that order; junction bases with no gene match: 5. The CDR3 sequence is CASSTRDRGAGELFF. The CDR3 DNA sequence: TGTGCCAGCAGTACCCGGGACAGGGGGGCCGGGGAGCTGTTTTTT.

CDR3 coding DNA: TGTGCCAGCAGCTTTACCAGCAACACAGATACGCAGTATTTT. Its protein is CASSFTSNTDTQYF. The chain is built from TRBV11-3 and TRBJ2-3; no clear D. CDR3 length: 14 residues. The V end was cut by 3 bases, the J end by 2 bases, with 9 bases between. The germline CDR1 and CDR2 sequences are SGHNT and YENEEA.

The chain carries TRBV11-1 and TRBJ2-1, with 8 bases fitting TRBD2. V shed 0 bases, J shed 5 bases, and the junction held 6 bases outside the gene matches. The CDR3 runs to 16 residues. CDR1 is SGHAT, CDR2 FQDESV, per germline (reference sequence). CDR3: CASSLARGDANNEQFF. The CDR3 DNA sequence: TGTGCCAGCAGCTTAGCGCGGGGGGACGCCAACAATGAGCAGTTCTTC.

The chain couples TRBV10-3 to TRBJ2-1, with 8 bases matching TRBD2. V dropped 0 bases and J dropped 2; count of bases not matched to a gene: 9. CDR1 is ENHRY and CDR2 is SYGVKD in the germline V gene. The CDR3 runs 18 residues. The CDR3 DNA sequence: TGTGCCATCAGTGAGTCGGGCGGACTAGCCCAGACCTACAATGAGCAGTTCTTC. It encodes CAISESGGLAQTYNEQFF.

This sequence joins TRBV11-3 and TRBJ1-1; no clear D gene. Germline V gene sequence: CDR1 SGHNT, CDR2 YENEEA. The CDR3 is made up of 16 amino acids. V was shortened by 5 bases and J by 0 bases, with 16 bases between the two germline ends. CDR3 coding DNA: TGTGCCAGCAGCCAACTCGGACTCCGGGTGAACACTGAAGCTTTCTTT. Amino acid sequence: CASSQLGLRVNTEAFF. Complete variable domain (other parts from reference TRBV11-3 and TRBJ1-1): EAGVVQSPRYKIIEKKQPVAFWCNPISGHNTLYWYLQNLGQGPELLIRYENEEAVDDSQLPKDRFSAERLKGVDSTLKIQPAELGDSAVYLCASSQLGLRVNTEAFFGQGTRLTVV.